This TCR beta chain was profiled in a study of graft-versus-host responses after intestinal transplantation. Sequenced by immunoSEQ multiplex PCR; TCRdb stores in-frame clones only, minus some. The sample comprises almost 55,000 clones, roughly 89% of which are singletons, and around 5.1% rests with the top ten. Trimming shortened V by 7 bases and J by 7 bases, and 19 bases separated the two germline ends. CDR3 size: 14 residues. Per germline, CDR1 MNHEY and CDR2 SVGAGI. Note on this clone: Antigen unknown.

Study-level points and caveats: Patients who carried graft-donor T cell macrochimerism also had high graft-versus-host to host-versus-graft clonal ratios in their allografts.

This rearrangement joins TRBV6-5 to TRBJ1-2; TRBD1 is a possible D gene (5 bases). The receptor's source is a human patient who received an intestinal transplant, so some T cells may come from the graft donor. This specimen consisted of PBMCs, obtained roughly 660 days after intestinal transplant. Here the CDR3 DNA reads TGTGCCAGCACCCTGGGGACCCTCCGGAGTGGCTACACCTTC. Protein: CASTLGTLRSGYTF.